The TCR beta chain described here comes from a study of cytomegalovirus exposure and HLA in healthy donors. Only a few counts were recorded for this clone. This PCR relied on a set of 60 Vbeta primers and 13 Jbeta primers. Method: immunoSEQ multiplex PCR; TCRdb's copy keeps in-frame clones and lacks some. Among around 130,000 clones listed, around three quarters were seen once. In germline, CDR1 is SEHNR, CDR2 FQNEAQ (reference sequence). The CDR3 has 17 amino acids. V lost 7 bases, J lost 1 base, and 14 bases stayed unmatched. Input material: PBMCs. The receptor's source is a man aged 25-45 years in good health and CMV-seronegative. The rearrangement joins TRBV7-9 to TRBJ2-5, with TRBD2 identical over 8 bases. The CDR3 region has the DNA TGTGCCAGCATGAGAGGGGCGACTAGCGTTTTCCAAGAGACCCAGTACTTC. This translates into CASMRGATSVFQETQYF.